This T cell receptor (beta chain) was identified during a study of shared clonotypes between healthy human individuals. Method: immunoSEQ multiplex PCR; TCRdb's copy keeps in-frame clones and lacks some. The table has roughly 2.5 million clones, around 90% seen once; the top ten hold roughly 0.15%. Germline V gene sequence: CDR1 LGHNA, CDR2 YSLEER. This CDR3 contains 15 residues. Deletions cut 0 bases from V and 5 bases from J, with 14 bases between. This chain uses TRBV4-3 with TRBJ2-7; D possibly uses TRBD1 or TRBD2 (5 bases each). Sequencing was done on a sample of naive CD4+ T cells sorted from blood. Described subset: CD45RA+ positively selected. This clonotype originated in a man younger than 35 in good health. CDR3 protein: CASSQDRGRGDEQYF. Written as DNA, the CDR3 is TGCGCCAGCAGCCAAGATAGAGGACGAGGGGACGAGCAGTACTTC.